This is a list of T cell receptor beta chains from one sample in a study of blood T cells in healthy people across ages. A single record per CDR3 protein comes from TCRdb applying MiXCR to the 5' RACE reads. The data contain around 2 million distinct CDR3 sequences, more than 35% of them singletons. The sequencing sample was made of blood. The receptors originated from a human donor in good health. The CDR3 runs from the conserved cysteine through the conserved F or W. D genes are given only for firm matches. Only part of the rows carry a size: once, few, many, or a class if the clone is expanded.

d_call clone_size j_call v_call cdr3_aa cdr3_nt
- few TRBJ1-4 TRBV5-1 CASSLGHGDTEKLFF TGCGCCAGCAGCTTGGGGCACGGGGATACTGAAAAACTGTTTTTT
TRBD1 - TRBJ2-1 TRBV7-9 CASSFTSSGTGYEQFF TGTGCCAGCAGCTTTACGTCTTCCGGGACAGGGTATGAGCAGTTCTTC
- many TRBJ2-7 TRBV11-2 CASSAWRWDSTTEEQYF TGTGCCAGCAGCGCCTGGCGTTGGGACTCTACTACAGAAGAGCAGTACTTC
- - TRBJ2-7 TRBV2 CASRAGVWSDEQYF TGTGCCAGCAGGGCAGGGGTTTGGTCCGACGAGCAGTACTTC
- few TRBJ2-1 TRBV7-9 CASSPILLGEGEQFF TGTGCCAGCAGCCCCATACTCCTAGGGGAAGGTGAGCAGTTCTTC
TRBD2 - TRBJ2-1 TRBV28 CASNLAGGYYRGNEQFF TGTGCCAGCAATCTTGCGGGGGGGTACTACAGGGGAAATGAGCAGTTCTTC
TRBD1 few TRBJ2-1 TRBV4-3 CASSPRRTGEYDEQFF TGCGCCAGCAGCCCTCGACGGACAGGGGAGTATGATGAGCAGTTCTTC
TRBD2 - TRBJ2-3 TRBV12-3/TRBV12-4 CASNVLAGVSDTQYF TGTGCCAGCAATGTACTAGCGGGGGTCAGTGATACGCAGTATTTT
- few TRBJ2-4 TRBV5-6 CASSMLGGPPYF TGTGCCAGCAGCATGCTTGGGGGTCCCCCGTACTTC
- few TRBJ2-5 TRBV20-1 CSAMGGGSAGPQETQYF TGCAGTGCTATGGGCGGTGGGTCAGCGGGCCCCCAAGAGACCCAGTACTTC
TRBD1 once TRBJ2-1 TRBV4-3 CASSQGGGTGILVQFF TGCGCCAGCAGCCAAGGTGGAGGGACAGGGATATTAGTGCAGTTCTTC